The clone carrying this T cell receptor (beta chain) has just a few counts. Its antigen is not known. The germline CDR1 and CDR2 sequences are KGHDR and SFDVKD. This CDR3 has 15 residues. V was shortened by 4 bases and J by 0 bases, with 9 bases between the two germline ends. The source of the sample is a study of identical twins. Overall study results and limits: Invariant MAIT and iNKT cells could partly confound zero-insertion analyses.

cDNA carried unique molecular identifiers, and a universal primer site was added by template switching. TCRdb used MiXCR to reprocess the 5' RACE reads, holding one entry per CDR3 protein. The repertoire holds 300,000 to 400,000 distinct CDR3 sequences, with 9% to 15% as singletons. These sequences were also reported in another study, on yellow fever vaccine responses in identical twins.

The gene calls are TRBV24-1 and TRBJ2-1; a possible D gene is TRBD2 (7 bases). The receptor was isolated from a woman aged 18-29 years in good health. Sequenced: CD8+ T cells sorted from blood. CDR3 sequence (DNA): TGTGCCACCAGTGAGCGGGGGCTCTCCTACAATGAGCAGTTCTTC. Its protein is CATSERGLSYNEQFF.